This TCR beta chain came from a study of blood T cell repertoires in COVID-19. Study context: Collection of acute and convalescent COVID-19 samples took place in the United States, Italy and Spain. Sample material is recorded as cDNA or gDNA derived from T cells, B-cell-depleted T cells, or PBMCs.

The CDR3 is made up of 14 amino acids. Trimming cost V 3 bases and J 4 bases; bases outside gene matches: 3. Germline V gene sequence: CDR1 KGHSH, CDR2 LQKENI. Original data processing: Reference gene primers were amplified, and this amplification served to estimate nucleated cell counts. Measured with immunoSEQ multiplex PCR; TCRdb has only the in-frame clones, and not every one. Clone size and the V and J calls come from that table; the DNA yielded D and trimming. The sample shows fewer than 150,000 clones, about three quarters of them seen only once. The table lists this clone with a count of one. This receptor was taken from a man between 65 and 79 years old with acute or convalescent COVID-19. The sequencing input was peripheral blood. The chain employs TRBV18 and TRBJ2-5; 9 bases line up with TRBD1. The DNA for the CDR3 is TGTGCCAGCTCACCGGGGACAGGGTCAGAGACCCAGTACTTC. Residues: CASSPGTGSETQYF.